These 8 T cell receptor beta chains were sequenced from one sample in a study of blood T cell repertoires in COVID-19. TCRdb's copy holds only in-frame clones and misses some; the assay was immunoSEQ multiplex PCR. The sample has tens of thousands of clones; approximately 90% are singletons. Material for sequencing was peripheral blood. These receptors were taken from a human donor in a cohort sampled during active COVID-19.

The CDR3, as DNA: TGTGCCAGCAGCGTAGCGTTTTATGAGCAGTTCTTC. This sequence encodes CASSVAFYEQFF. This chain uses TRBV9 with TRBJ2-1; no clear D gene. Germline CDR1 SGDLS, CDR2 YYNGEE. The V gene lost 0 bases and the J gene lost 8 bases, with 6 bases spanning the gap. The CDR3 is 12 residues long.

The chain couples TRBV7-9 to TRBJ2-1; 9 nucleotides line up with TRBD2. The junction had 10 bases not matched to a gene; V was cut back by 6 bases and J by 10 bases. The length of the CDR3 is 14 residues. Germline CDR1 and CDR2: SEHNR and FQNEAQ (reference sequence). The CDR3 region has the DNA TGTGCCAGCAGGCACTCGCGGGAGGGCCAGGAGCAGTTCTTC. This translates into CASRHSREGQEQFF.

The chain carries TRBV7-2 and TRBJ2-6; possible D gene TRBD1, 6 bases. This CDR3 spans 16 amino acids. Germline V CDR1 and CDR2: SGHTA, FQGNSA. Trimming pared 6 bases from V and 4 bases from J, leaving 16 bases between. The CDR3 loop is CASSFPGQGGANVLTF. The CDR3 DNA sequence: TGTGCCAGCAGTTTCCCCGGGCAGGGGGGGGCCAACGTCCTGACTTTC.

The chain employs TRBV11-2 and TRBJ1-6; D remains ambiguous. Trimming stripped 4 bases from V and 0 bases from J, with 13 bases between. There are 17 residues in the CDR3. The germline V gene encodes CDR1 SGHAT and CDR2 FQNNGV. Here the CDR3 DNA reads TGTGCCAGCAGCTCCCCGATGCGGGACTCCTATAATTCACCCCTCCACTTT. This gives the protein CASSSPMRDSYNSPLHF. Supplemented by reference TRBV11-2 and TRBJ1-6, the full variable domain reads EAGVAQSPRYKIIEKRQSVAFWCNPISGHATLYWYQQILGQGPKLLIQFQNNGVVDDSQLPKDRFSAERLKGVDSTLKIQPAKLEDSAVYLCASSSPMRDSYNSPLHFGNGTRLTVT.

The chain recombines TRBV20-1 with TRBJ2-7; 8 nucleotides agree with TRBD2. Trimming at V came to 3 bases and at J to 7 bases, leaving 8 bases not matched to a gene. The CDR3 is 13 residues long. Per germline, CDR1 DFQATT and CDR2 SNEGSKA (reference sequence). Here the CDR3 DNA reads TGCAGTGCTAGTGCCAGCGGGAGTAGTGAGCAGTACGTC. Protein product: CSASASGSSEQYV.

In this sample, this clone turned up once. The chain employs TRBV6-1 and TRBJ1-3, with D possibly matching TRBD1 (5 bases). CDR1 and CDR2 (germline): MNHNS, SASEGT. Trimming removed 2 bases from V and 0 bases from J, with 14 bases in between. The CDR3 extends over 17 amino acids. CDR3 protein: CASSEYYGGSSGNTIYF. The CDR3, as DNA: TGTGCCAGCAGTGAATATTACGGGGGAAGCTCTGGAAACACCATATATTTT.

The CDR3, as DNA: TGTGCCAGCAGCCCCACACCGGGGGTCGAGCAGTACTTC. Protein: CASSPTPGVEQYF. V and J are TRBV7-2 and TRBJ2-7; TRBD2 is a possible D gene (6 bases). This CDR3 is built from 13 residues. Germline CDR1 reads SGHTA; CDR2 reads FQGNSA. V was pared by 5 bases and J by 6 bases, with 14 bases between.

This clone was detected a few times. The chain recombines TRBV2 with TRBJ2-2; D is perhaps TRBD2 (6 bases). V dropped 0 bases and J dropped 8 bases, with 10 bases sitting between them. Germline values: CDR1 SNHLY, CDR2 FYNNEI. The CDR3 loop spans 14 amino acids. CDR3 amino acids: CASSEAGGRGELFF. Here the CDR3 DNA reads TGTGCCAGCAGTGAAGCGGGGGGTAGGGGGGAGCTGTTTTTT.